The clone carrying this T cell receptor beta chain was counted between two and nine times. The sample originates from a study of human T cells and chemical hapten exposure. Individual cDNA molecules received unique molecular identifiers in the library. TCRdb ran MiXCR on the RACE reads and lists one entry per CDR3 protein. The table records roughly 80,000 distinct CDR3 sequences, roughly 10% of them present only once. Indicated time point: patch test 1, 2 weeks after DPC sensitization. Documented treatment: therapeutic diphenylcyclopropenone sensitization with weekly scalp DPC. At patch-test visits, sampling came before the patch test. Every donor had alopecia and was 18 to 70 years old; all were suitable for DPC. The sample consisted of whole blood, taken in connection with sensitization to the hapten diphenylcyclopropenone (DPC). The receptor was isolated from a woman aged 45-60 years with alopecia areata. Some clones in this sample may be carry-over from other donors' samples.

CDR3 sequence: CASSMTGGRSNQPQHF. The CDR3 nucleotides read TGTGCCAGCAGTATGACAGGGGGCCGTAGCAATCAGCCCCAGCATTTT. The J gene is TRBJ1-5, the V gene TRBV12-3 or TRBV12-4; 10 bases fit TRBD1. The ends lost 5 bases at V and 0 bases at J; junction bases unmatched: 4. CDR3 length equals 16 residues.